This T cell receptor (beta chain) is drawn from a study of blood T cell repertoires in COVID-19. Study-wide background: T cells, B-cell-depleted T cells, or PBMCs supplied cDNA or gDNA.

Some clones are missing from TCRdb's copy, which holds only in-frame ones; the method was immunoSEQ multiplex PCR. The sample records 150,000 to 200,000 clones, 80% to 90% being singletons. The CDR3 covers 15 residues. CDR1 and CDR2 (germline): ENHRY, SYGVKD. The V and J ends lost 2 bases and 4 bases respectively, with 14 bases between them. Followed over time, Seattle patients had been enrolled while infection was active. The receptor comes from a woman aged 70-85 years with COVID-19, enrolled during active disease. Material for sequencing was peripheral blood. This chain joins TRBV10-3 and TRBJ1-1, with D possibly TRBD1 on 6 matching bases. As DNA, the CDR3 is TGTGCCATCAGTGAGCAACAGGGAGGGGGCACTGAAGCTTTCTTT. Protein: CAISEQQGGGTEAFF.